This TCR beta chain was observed in a study of blood T cell repertoires in COVID-19. All enrollees were roughly 18 to 100 years old and from about 25 US areas. Allocation to cohorts depended on clinical history reported by the participants. Germline V gives CDR1 LNHDA, CDR2 SQIVND (reference sequence). The V and J ends lost 1 base and 3 bases respectively, with 9 bases between them. The CDR3 length is 14 residues. Produced via immunoSEQ multiplex PCR; TCRdb's table is partial and in-frame only. Here the sample spans 310,000 or so clones, approximately 89% being singletons. This clonotype was sampled from a woman aged 40 to 50 who had recovered from COVID-19. This chain links TRBV19 with TRBJ2-5; D is ambiguous. The specimen sequenced was PBMCs or T cells enriched from blood (not recorded which). CDR3 in amino acids: CASSIVADKETQYF. The CDR3, as DNA: TGTGCCAGTAGTATAGTGGCAGACAAAGAGACCCAGTACTTC. Variable domain in full (rest from reference TRBV19 and TRBJ2-5): DGGITQSPKYLFRKEGQNVTLSCEQNLNHDAMYWYRQDPGQGLRLIYYSQIVNDFQKGDIAEGYSVSREKKESFPLTVTSAQKNPTAFYLCASSIVADKETQYFGPGTRLLVL.